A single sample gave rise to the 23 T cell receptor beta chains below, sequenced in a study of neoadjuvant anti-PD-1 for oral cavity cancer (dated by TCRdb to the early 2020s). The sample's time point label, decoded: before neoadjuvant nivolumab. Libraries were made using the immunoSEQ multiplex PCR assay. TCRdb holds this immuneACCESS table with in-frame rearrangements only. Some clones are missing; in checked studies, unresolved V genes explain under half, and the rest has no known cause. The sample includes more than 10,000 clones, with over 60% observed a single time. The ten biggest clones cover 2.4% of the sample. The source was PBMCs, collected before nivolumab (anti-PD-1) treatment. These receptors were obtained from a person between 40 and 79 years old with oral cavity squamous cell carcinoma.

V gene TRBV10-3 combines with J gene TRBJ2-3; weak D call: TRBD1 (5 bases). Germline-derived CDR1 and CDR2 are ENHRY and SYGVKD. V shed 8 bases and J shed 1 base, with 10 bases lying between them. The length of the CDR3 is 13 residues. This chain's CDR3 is CAIGWGRTDTQYF. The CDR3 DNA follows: TGTGCCATCGGTTGGGGCCGCACAGATACGCAGTATTTT.

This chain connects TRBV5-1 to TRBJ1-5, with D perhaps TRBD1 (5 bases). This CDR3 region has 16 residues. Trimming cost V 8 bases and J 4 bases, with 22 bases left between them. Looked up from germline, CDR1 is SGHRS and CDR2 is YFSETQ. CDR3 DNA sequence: TGCGCCAGTCAATACTCCGGGACGGACTTTAATCAGCCCCAGCATTTT. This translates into CASQYSGTDFNQPQHF.

DNA of the CDR3: TGCAGCGTTGAAGGATCTAGCTCTGGAAACACCATATATTTT. Its protein product is CSVEGSSSGNTIYF. V gene TRBV29-1 combines with J gene TRBJ1-3; D gene uncertain. This CDR3 region has 14 residues. The V end was cut by 1 base, the J end by 0 bases, with 7 bases between. Germline V CDR1 and CDR2: SQVTM, ANQGSEA.

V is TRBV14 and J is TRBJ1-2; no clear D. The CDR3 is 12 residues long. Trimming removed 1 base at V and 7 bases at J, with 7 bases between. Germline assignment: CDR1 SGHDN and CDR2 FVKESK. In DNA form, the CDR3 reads TGTGCCAGCAGCCAAGGGGAAGTTGGCTACACCTTC. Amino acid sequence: CASSQGEVGYTF.

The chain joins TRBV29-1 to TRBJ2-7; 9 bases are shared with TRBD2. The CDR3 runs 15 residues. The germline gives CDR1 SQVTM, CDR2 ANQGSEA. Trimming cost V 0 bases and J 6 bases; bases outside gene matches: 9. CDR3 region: CSVEDPSGMRGEQYF. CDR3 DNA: TGCAGCGTTGAAGATCCTAGCGGGATGAGGGGCGAGCAGTACTTC.

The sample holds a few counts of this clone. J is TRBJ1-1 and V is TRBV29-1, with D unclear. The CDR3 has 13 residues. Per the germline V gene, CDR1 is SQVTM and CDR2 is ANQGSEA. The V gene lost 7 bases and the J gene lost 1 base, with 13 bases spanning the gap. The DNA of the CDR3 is TGCAGCGCTATCCACAAAACGAACACTGAAGCTTTCTTT. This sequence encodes CSAIHKTNTEAFF. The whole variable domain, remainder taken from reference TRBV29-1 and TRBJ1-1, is SAVISQKPSRDICQRGTSLTIQCQVDSQVTMMFWYRQQPGQSLTLIATANQGSEATYESGFVIDKFPISRPNLTFSTLTVSNMSPEDSSIYLCSAIHKTNTEAFFGQGTRLTVV.

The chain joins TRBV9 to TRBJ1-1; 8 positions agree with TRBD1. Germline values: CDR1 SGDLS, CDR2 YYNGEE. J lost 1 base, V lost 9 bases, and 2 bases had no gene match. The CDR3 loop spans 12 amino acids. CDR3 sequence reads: CATGGANTEAFF. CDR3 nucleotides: TGTGCCACAGGGGGCGCGAACACTGAAGCTTTCTTT.

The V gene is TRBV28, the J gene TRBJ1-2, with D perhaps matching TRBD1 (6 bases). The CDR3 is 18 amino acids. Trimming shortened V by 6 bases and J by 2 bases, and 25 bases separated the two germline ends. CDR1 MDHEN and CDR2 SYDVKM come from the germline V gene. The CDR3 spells CASSLEGRGARANYGYTF. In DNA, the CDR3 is TGTGCCAGCAGCCTAGAGGGCAGGGGCGCGCGGGCCAACTATGGCTACACCTTC.

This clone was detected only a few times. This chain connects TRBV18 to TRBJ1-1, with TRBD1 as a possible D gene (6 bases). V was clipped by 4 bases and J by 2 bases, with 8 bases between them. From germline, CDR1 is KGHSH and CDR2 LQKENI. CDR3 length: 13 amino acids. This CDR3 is CASSLRGNTEAFF. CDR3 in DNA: TGTGCCAGCTCACTCAGGGGAAACACTGAAGCTTTCTTT.

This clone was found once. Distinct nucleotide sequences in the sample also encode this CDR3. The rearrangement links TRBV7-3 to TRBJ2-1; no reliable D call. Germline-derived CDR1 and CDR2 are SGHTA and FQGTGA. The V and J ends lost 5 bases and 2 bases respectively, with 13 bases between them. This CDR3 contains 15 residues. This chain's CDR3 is CASSLTPGAYNEQFF. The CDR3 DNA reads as TGTGCCAGCAGCCTCACGCCAGGCGCCTACAATGAGCAGTTCTTC.

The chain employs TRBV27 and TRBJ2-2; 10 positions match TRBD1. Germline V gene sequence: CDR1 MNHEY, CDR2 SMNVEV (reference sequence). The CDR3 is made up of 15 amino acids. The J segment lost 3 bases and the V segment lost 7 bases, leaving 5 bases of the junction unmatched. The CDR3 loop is CASTGQGDYTGELFF. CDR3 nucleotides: TGTGCCAGCACTGGACAGGGGGATTACACCGGGGAGCTGTTTTTT.

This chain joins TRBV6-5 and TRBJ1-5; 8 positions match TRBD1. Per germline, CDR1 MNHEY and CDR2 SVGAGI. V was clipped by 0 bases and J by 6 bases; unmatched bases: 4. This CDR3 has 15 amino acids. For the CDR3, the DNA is TGTGCCAGCAGTTACTCGAGGACAGGGACTCAGCCCCAGCATTTT. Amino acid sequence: CASSYSRTGTQPQHF.

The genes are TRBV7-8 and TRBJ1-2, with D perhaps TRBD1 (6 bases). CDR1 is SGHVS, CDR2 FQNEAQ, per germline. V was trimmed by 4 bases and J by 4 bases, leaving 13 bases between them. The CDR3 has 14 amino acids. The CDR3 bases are TGTGCCAGCAGCTCGCAAACAGGGTTCTATGGCTACACCTTC. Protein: CASSSQTGFYGYTF.

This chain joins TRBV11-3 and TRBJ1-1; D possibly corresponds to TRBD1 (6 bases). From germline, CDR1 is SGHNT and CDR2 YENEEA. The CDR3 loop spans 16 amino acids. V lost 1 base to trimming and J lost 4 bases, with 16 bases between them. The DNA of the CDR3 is TGTGCCAGCAGCTTAGGCCAGGGGACGGGGAGCACTGAAGCTTTCTTT. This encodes CASSLGQGTGSTEAFF. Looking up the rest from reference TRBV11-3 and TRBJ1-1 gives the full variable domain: EAGVVQSPRYKIIEKKQPVAFWCNPISGHNTLYWYLQNLGQGPELLIRYENEEAVDDSQLPKDRFSAERLKGVDSTLKIQPAELGDSAVYLCASSLGQGTGSTEAFFGQGTRLTVV.

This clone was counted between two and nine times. CDR3 sequence (DNA): TGTGCCAGCAGCTTTAAACCCGCGGGGAGGGGCAATGAGCAGTTCTTC. Encoded protein: CASSFKPAGRGNEQFF. V is TRBV5-5 and J is TRBJ2-1; 7 bases align to TRBD2. Germline assignment: CDR1 SGHKS and CDR2 YYEKEE (reference sequence). The V and J ends lost 2 bases and 6 bases, in that order; junction bases with no gene match: 11. This CDR3 region has 16 residues.

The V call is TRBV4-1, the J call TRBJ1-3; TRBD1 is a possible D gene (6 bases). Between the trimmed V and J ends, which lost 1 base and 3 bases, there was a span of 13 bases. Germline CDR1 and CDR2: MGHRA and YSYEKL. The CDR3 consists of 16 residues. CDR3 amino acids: CASSQVGQGLGNTIYF. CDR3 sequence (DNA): TGCGCCAGCAGCCAAGTGGGCCAGGGGCTTGGAAACACCATATATTTT.

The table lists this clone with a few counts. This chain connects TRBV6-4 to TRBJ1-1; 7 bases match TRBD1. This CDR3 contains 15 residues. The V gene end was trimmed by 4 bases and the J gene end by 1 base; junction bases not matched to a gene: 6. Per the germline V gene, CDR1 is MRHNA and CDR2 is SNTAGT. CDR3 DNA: TGTGCCAGCAGTGTTTCAAACAGGGGGAACACTGAAGCTTTCTTT. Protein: CASSVSNRGNTEAFF.

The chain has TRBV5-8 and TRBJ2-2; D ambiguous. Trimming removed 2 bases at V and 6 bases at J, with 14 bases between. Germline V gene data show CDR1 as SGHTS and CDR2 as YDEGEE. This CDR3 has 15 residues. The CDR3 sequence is CASSLRNHSPGELFF. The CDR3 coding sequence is TGTGCCAGCAGCTTACGGAACCACTCTCCCGGGGAGCTGTTTTTT.

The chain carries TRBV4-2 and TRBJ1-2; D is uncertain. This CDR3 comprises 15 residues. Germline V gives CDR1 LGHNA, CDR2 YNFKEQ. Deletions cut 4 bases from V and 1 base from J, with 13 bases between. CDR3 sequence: CASSPLEGINYGYTF. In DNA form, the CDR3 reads TGTGCCAGCAGCCCACTCGAGGGAATTAACTATGGCTACACCTTC.

The CDR3 region has the DNA TGCAGCGTGGCCTACAGGGATAAGGGTGACACTGAAGCTTTCTTT. Translation: CSVAYRDKGDTEAFF. The chain combines TRBV29-1 with TRBJ1-1, with TRBD1 as a possible D gene (6 bases). The germline V gene has CDR1 SQVTM and CDR2 ANQGSEA. The V end was cut by 6 bases, the J end by 3 bases, with 20 bases between. This CDR3 is 15 amino acids long.

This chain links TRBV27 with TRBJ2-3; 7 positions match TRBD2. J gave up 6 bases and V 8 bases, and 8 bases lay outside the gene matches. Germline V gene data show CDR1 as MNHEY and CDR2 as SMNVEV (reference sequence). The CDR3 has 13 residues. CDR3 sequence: CASSAGASDTQYF. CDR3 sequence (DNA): TGTGCCAGCTCTGCGGGAGCCTCCGATACGCAGTATTTT.

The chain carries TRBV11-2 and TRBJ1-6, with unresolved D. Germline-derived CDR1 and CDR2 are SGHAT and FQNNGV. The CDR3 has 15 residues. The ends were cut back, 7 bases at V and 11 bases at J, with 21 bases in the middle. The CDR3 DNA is TGTGCCAGCACCAAAGAGGACCTCCTTGGGACACCCCTCCACTTT. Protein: CASTKEDLLGTPLHF.

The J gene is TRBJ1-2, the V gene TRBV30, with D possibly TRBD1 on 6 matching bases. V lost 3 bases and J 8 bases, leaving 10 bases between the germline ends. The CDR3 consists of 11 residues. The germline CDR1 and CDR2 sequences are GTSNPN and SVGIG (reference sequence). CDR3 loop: CAWRGGLGYTF. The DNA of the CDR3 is TGTGCCTGGAGGGGGGGGCTAGGCTACACCTTC.